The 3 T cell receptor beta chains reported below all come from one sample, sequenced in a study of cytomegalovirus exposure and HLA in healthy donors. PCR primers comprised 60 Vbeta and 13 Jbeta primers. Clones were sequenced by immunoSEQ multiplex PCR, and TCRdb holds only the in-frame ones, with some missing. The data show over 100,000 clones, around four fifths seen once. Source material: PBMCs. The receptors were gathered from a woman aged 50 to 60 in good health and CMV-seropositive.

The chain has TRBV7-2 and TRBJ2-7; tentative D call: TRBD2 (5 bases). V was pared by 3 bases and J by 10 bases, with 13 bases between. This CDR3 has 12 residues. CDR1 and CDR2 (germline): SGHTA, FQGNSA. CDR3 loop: CASSLEAPRQYF. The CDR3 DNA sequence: TGTGCCAGCAGCTTGGAGGCCCCCCGTCAGTACTTC.

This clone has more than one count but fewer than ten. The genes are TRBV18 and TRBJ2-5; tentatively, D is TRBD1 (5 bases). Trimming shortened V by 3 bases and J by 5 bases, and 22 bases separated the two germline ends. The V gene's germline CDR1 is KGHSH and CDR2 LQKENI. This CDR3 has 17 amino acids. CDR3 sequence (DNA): TGTGCCAGCTCACCGCAGGCGCAGGGCAATGTCGGGGAGACCCAGTACTTC. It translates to CASSPQAQGNVGETQYF.

CDR3 in amino acids: CAISESGGISYEQYF. Written as DNA, the CDR3 is TGTGCCATCAGTGAGTCTGGGGGCATCTCCTACGAGCAGTACTTC. The chain is built from TRBV10-3 and TRBJ2-5; D perhaps matches TRBD1 (6 bases). The J call may be wrong; the DNA end is better matched by TRBJ2-7. The germline V gene encodes CDR1 ENHRY and CDR2 SYGVKD. The length of the CDR3 is 15 residues.